Shown below are 8 T cell receptor beta chains from a single sample sequenced in a study of cytomegalovirus exposure and HLA in healthy donors. Amplification used 60 Vbeta primers and 13 Jbeta primers. Data came from immunoSEQ multiplex PCR; TCRdb stores just in-frame clones and leaves some out. Here the sample spans 150,000 to 250,000 clones, roughly 79% being singletons. The sample comprised PBMCs. The receptor source for this set is a man aged 30 to 45 in good health and CMV-seronegative.

This clone was counted only a few times. The rearrangement links TRBV5-1 to TRBJ2-7; 8 positions match TRBD1. The CDR3 length is 14 residues. From germline, CDR1 is SGHRS and CDR2 YFSETQ. V was clipped by 4 bases and J by 2 bases; unmatched bases: 5. The CDR3 DNA reads TGCGCCAGCAGCCCCGGGACAGGCCCCTACGAGCAGTACTTC. Protein: CASSPGTGPYEQYF.

The chain has TRBV5-4 and TRBJ1-2; 7 bases are a match to TRBD1. The CDR3 is 13 residues long. In germline, CDR1 is SGHNT, CDR2 YYREEE (reference sequence). With V trimmed by 4 bases and J by 5 bases, 5 bases remained unmatched. CDR3 coding DNA: TGTGCCAGCAGCCTGACAGGGTTTTATGGCTACACCTTC. Its translation is CASSLTGFYGYTF.

The sample holds a few counts of this clone. The chain couples TRBV7-3 to TRBJ2-5, with 9 nucleotides matching TRBD1. V shed 5 bases, J shed 0 bases, and the junction held 4 bases outside the gene matches. The CDR3 sequence is 15 residues long. Germline V gene sequence: CDR1 SGHTA, CDR2 FQGTGA. The CDR3 here is CASSLGTGYQETQYF. The CDR3 region has the DNA TGTGCCAGCAGCCTCGGGACAGGGTACCAAGAGACCCAGTACTTC.

This chain uses TRBV5-1 with TRBJ1-4, with 9 bases that match TRBD1. Per germline, CDR1 SGHRS and CDR2 YFSETQ. CDR3 size: 18 residues. Trimming cost V 3 bases and J 4 bases; bases outside gene matches: 13. CDR3 nucleotide sequence: TGCGCCAGCAGCTCGCCTTCGGGACAGGGCCTCAATAATGAAAAACTGTTTTTT. Translating it yields CASSSPSGQGLNNEKLFF.

This clone was seen only a few times. The chain joins TRBV6-5 to TRBJ2-7; 11 positions agree with TRBD2. Germline trimming cut 0 bases from V and 1 base from J; bases unmatched to any gene: 2. Per the germline V gene, CDR1 is MNHEY and CDR2 is SVGAGI. CDR3 length: 16 residues. CDR3 DNA sequence: TGTGCCAGCAGTTACTCCTCTAGCGGGAGGTCCTACGAGCAGTACTTC. This gives the protein CASSYSSSGRSYEQYF.

The genes are TRBV18 and TRBJ2-7, with D perhaps TRBD2 (6 bases). Germline CDR1 KGHSH, CDR2 LQKENI. With 3 bases removed from V and 1 base from J, the gap between germline ends came to 19 bases. This CDR3 is built from 17 residues. CDR3 DNA sequence: TGTGCCAGCTCACCTTTCGGGAGCCCGGTCGGATCCTACGAGCAGTACTTC. Protein: CASSPFGSPVGSYEQYF.

This chain uses TRBV9 with TRBJ2-7, with a tentative D call TRBD1 (7 bases). The CDR3 has 15 residues. The V end was cut by 4 bases, the J end by 2 bases, with 16 bases between. The V gene's germline CDR1 is SGDLS and CDR2 YYNGEE. CDR3 in amino acids: CASSPQGGSPYEQYF. As DNA, the CDR3 is TGTGCCAGCAGCCCCCAGGGGGGCTCCCCCTACGAGCAGTACTTC.

This clone was picked up one time. Here the CDR3 DNA reads TGCAGCGTTGTGCTAGCGGGAGGGAAGGGTCCATATGCTGAGCAGTTCTTC. Translating gives CSVVLAGGKGPYAEQFF. The chain has TRBV29-1 and TRBJ2-1; TRBD2 agrees at 12 bases. The V gene end was trimmed by 4 bases and the J gene end by 9 bases; junction bases not matched to a gene: 16. The CDR3 is 17 residues long. The germline V gene has CDR1 SQVTM and CDR2 ANQGSEA.